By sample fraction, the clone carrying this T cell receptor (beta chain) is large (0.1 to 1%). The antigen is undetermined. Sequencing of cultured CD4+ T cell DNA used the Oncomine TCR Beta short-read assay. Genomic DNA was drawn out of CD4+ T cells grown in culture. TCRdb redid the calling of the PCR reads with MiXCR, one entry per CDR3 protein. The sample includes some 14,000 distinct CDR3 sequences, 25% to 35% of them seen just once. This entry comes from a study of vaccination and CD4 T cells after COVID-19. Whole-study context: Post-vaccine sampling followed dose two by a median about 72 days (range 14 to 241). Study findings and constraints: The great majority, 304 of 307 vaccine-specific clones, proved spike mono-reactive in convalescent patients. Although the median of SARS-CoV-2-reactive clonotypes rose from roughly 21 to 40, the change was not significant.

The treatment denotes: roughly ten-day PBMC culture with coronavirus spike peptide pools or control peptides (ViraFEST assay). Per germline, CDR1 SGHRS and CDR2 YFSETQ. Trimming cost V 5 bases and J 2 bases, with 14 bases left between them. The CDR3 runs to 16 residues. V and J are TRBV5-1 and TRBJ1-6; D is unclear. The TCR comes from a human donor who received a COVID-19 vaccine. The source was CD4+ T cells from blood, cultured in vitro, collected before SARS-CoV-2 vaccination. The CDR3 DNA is TGCGCCAGCAGTATATCAGCCGGCACCTATAATTCACCCCTCCACTTT. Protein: CASSISAGTYNSPLHF.